This T cell receptor beta chain was identified during a study of blood T cell repertoires in COVID-19. The method was immunoSEQ multiplex PCR; TCRdb's version includes in-frame clones alone and lacks a portion of them. The table shows more than 200,000 clones, with around 87% occurring only once. Seattle enrolled patients during active infection and tracked them longitudinally. V was clipped by 4 bases and J by 12 bases, with 20 bases between them. This CDR3 has 14 residues. Germline-derived CDR1 and CDR2 are SGDLS and YYNGEE. The V call is TRBV9, the J call TRBJ2-1, with a possible D match to TRBD1 (5 bases). The TCR was taken from an older woman with COVID-19, enrolled during active disease. The sample taken for sequencing was peripheral blood. In DNA form, the CDR3 reads TGTGCCAGCAGCACATTTGCAGGGCTCGGGCGGCAGTTCTTC. Its protein product is CASSTFAGLGRQFF. The full variable domain, its missing parts supplied by reference TRBV9 and TRBJ2-1, is DSGVTQTPKHLITATGQRVTLRCSPRSGDLSVYWYQQSLDQGLQFLIQYYNGEERAKGNILERFSAQQFPDLHSELNLSSLELGDSALYFCASSTFAGLGRQFFGPGTRLTVL.